These 3 T cell receptor beta chains came from one sample sequenced in a study of T cells after yellow fever vaccination. TCRdb reprocessed the 5' RACE reads with MiXCR, giving one entry per CDR3 protein. Of 100,000 to 150,000 distinct CDR3 sequences in the sample, 13% to 15% were seen once. Sequenced material: CD8+ T cells sorted from PBMCs, taken 5 days after the yellow fever booster vaccination. The receptors shown here come from a man between 18 and 29 years old who received the YFV17D yellow fever vaccine.

This clonotype was detected a few times. This rearrangement joins TRBV4-1 to TRBJ2-2, with 8 nucleotides matching TRBD2. V dropped 6 bases and J dropped 6; count of bases not matched to a gene: 9. Germline loops: CDR1 MGHRA, CDR2 YSYEKL. The CDR3 has 15 amino acids. The CDR3 DNA reads as TGCGCCAGCAGACTAAACTCGGGGGGGCCCGGGGAGCTGTTTTTT. Its translation: CASRLNSGGPGELFF.

The V gene is TRBV5-1, the J gene TRBJ2-1, with D uncertain. V lost 2 bases to trimming and J lost 3 bases, with 9 bases between them. The CDR3 is 14 residues long. The germline CDR1 and CDR2 sequences are SGHRS and YFSETQ. The CDR3 bases are TGCGCCAGCAGCTTCCGGTTTCTCTACAATGAGCAGTTCTTC. Encoded protein: CASSFRFLYNEQFF.

This clonotype came up a few times. The genes are TRBV7-8 and TRBJ2-7; D not resolved. CDR3 length: 13 amino acids. The germline V gene encodes CDR1 SGHVS and CDR2 FQNEAQ. V dropped 5 bases and J dropped 3 bases, with 11 bases sitting between them. The CDR3 region has the DNA TGTGCCAGCAGCAAGAGGCCCGGCTACGAGCAGTACGTC. Its translation: CASSKRPGYEQYV.